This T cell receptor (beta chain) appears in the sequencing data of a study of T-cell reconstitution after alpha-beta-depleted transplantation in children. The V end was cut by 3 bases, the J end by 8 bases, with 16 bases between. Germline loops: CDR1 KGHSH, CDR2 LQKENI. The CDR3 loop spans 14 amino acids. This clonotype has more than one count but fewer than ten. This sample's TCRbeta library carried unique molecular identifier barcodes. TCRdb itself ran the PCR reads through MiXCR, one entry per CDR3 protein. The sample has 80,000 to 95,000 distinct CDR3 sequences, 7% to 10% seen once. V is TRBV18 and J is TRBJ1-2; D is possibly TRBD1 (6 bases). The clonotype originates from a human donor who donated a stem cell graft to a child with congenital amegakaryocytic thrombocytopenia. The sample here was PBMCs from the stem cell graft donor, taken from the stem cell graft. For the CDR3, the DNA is TGTGCCAGCTCACCCCTCCGGGACAATGACGGCTACACCTTC. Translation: CASSPLRDNDGYTF.